Below are 18 T cell receptor beta chains sequenced from a single sample in a study of graft-versus-host responses after intestinal transplantation. Sequencing was performed with immunoSEQ multiplex PCR; in TCRdb, only in-frame clones are kept and a portion is missing. This sample has just under 65,000 clones; 85% to 95% occur once, and the top ten carry approximately 1.5%. No antigens are known for them. Sequencing was performed on unstimulated CD8+ T cells sorted from spleen or lymph node cells, taken before transplant. All receptors come from a human donor who was the organ donor for an intestinal transplant.

The chain is built from TRBV5-1 and TRBJ2-1; D possibly corresponds to TRBD2 (5 bases). The CDR3 sequence is 17 residues long. Germline V lookup: CDR1 SGHRS, CDR2 YFSETQ. Trimming stripped 4 bases from V and 0 bases from J, with 17 bases between. The CDR3 here is CASSPLEAVSSYNEQFF. Written as DNA, the CDR3 is TGCGCCAGCAGCCCGCTGGAAGCGGTTAGCTCCTACAATGAGCAGTTCTTC.

This chain connects TRBV15 to TRBJ1-1; D is ambiguous. V was trimmed by 2 bases and J by 2 bases, leaving 12 bases between them. The germline V gene has CDR1 LNHNV and CDR2 YYDKDF (reference sequence). The CDR3 is made up of 15 amino acids. The CDR3 DNA follows: TGTGCCACCAGCAGACTCTTTAGCGGCAACACTGAAGCTTTCTTT. Translation: CATSRLFSGNTEAFF. The whole variable domain, filled in from reference TRBV15 and TRBJ1-1, reads DAMVIQNPRYQVTQFGKPVTLSCSQTLNHNVMYWYQQKSSQAPKLLFHYYDKDFNNEADTPDNFQSRRPNTSFCFLDIRSPGLGDTAMYLCATSRLFSGNTEAFFGQGTRLTVV.

The V gene is TRBV10-1, the J gene TRBJ2-2; 11 bases align to TRBD2. V lost 2 bases to trimming and J lost 6 bases; unmatched junction nucleotides: 8. Germline CDR1 is WNHNN and CDR2 is SYGVQD (reference sequence). This CDR3 has 17 residues. CDR3 protein: CASSERLAGSCAGELFF. DNA of the CDR3: TGCGCCAGCAGTGAGAGACTAGCGGGGTCCTGTGCCGGGGAGCTGTTTTTT.

This chain joins TRBV27 and TRBJ1-5; D ambiguous. The V gene lost 5 bases and the J gene lost 3 bases, with 11 bases spanning the gap. CDR3 length equals 14 residues. The V gene's germline CDR1 is MNHEY and CDR2 SMNVEV (reference sequence). The CDR3 nucleotides are TGTGCCAGCAGTCCACGATCAGACAATCAGCCCCAGCATTTT. The encoded protein is CASSPRSDNQPQHF.

The chain couples TRBV9 to TRBJ2-5; a possible D gene is TRBD2 (7 bases). Per the germline V gene, CDR1 is SGDLS and CDR2 is YYNGEE. Trimming took 3 bases from V and 9 from J, leaving 18 bases between them. This CDR3 region has 14 residues. The CDR3 here is CASSAGDRGAPQYF. The CDR3 bases are TGTGCCAGCAGCGCCGGTGATCGGGGGGCGCCCCAGTACTTC.

The chain has TRBV27 and TRBJ2-1; a weak D match, TRBD1 (6 bases). There are 15 residues in the CDR3. V was trimmed by 6 bases and J by 2 bases, leaving 14 bases between them. Germline CDR1 reads MNHEY; CDR2 reads SMNVEV (reference sequence). The DNA for the CDR3 is TGTGCCAGCAGGGTACAGGGTGTCACCTACAATGAGCAGTTCTTC. It specifies CASRVQGVTYNEQFF.

This clone is judged medium-sized (0.01 to 0.1%). V gene TRBV27 combines with J gene TRBJ2-7; 9 positions agree with TRBD2. The junction had 3 bases not matched to a gene; V was cut back by 2 bases and J by 4 bases. CDR3 length equals 14 residues. CDR1 is MNHEY and CDR2 is SMNVEV in the germline V gene (reference sequence). The CDR3, as DNA: TGTGCCAGCAGTTTAATGACTAGCGGTTACGAGCAGTACTTC. It encodes CASSLMTSGYEQYF.

The chain recombines TRBV4-1 with TRBJ2-7; 9 bases line up with TRBD1. There are 15 residues in the CDR3. Germline loops: CDR1 MGHRA, CDR2 YSYEKL. Trimming took 1 base from V and 6 from J; bases not matched to a gene: 7. The CDR3 region has the DNA TGCGCCAGCAGCCAAGCTAGGACAGGGGTCCGCGAGCAGTACTTC. It specifies CASSQARTGVREQYF.

The chain uses TRBV28 and TRBJ2-7, with 7 positions matching TRBD1. The CDR3 is 15 residues long. V lost 2 bases, J lost 2 bases, and 6 bases stayed unmatched. Germline assignment: CDR1 MDHEN and CDR2 SYDVKM. The CDR3 nucleotides read TGTGCCAGCAGTTTAATTTTCGACAGGGCCTACGAGCAGTACTTC. Translated: CASSLIFDRAYEQYF.

V is TRBV11-2 and J is TRBJ2-7, with TRBD2 matching 15 bases. Per germline, CDR1 SGHAT and CDR2 FQNNGV. CDR3 size: 16 residues. V dropped 3 bases and J dropped 6; count of bases not matched to a gene: 6. CDR3 in amino acids: CASSFGLAGGIGEQYF. CDR3 nucleotides: TGTGCCAGCAGCTTTGGACTAGCGGGGGGGATCGGCGAGCAGTACTTC.

As concerns this clone: The sample holds other DNA sequences that translate to the same CDR3. The chain links TRBV18 to TRBJ1-1; 7 bases are a match to TRBD1. This CDR3 contains 14 residues. CDR1 and CDR2 from the germline V gene are KGHSH and LQKENI. Trimming at V came to 4 bases and at J to 6 bases, leaving 8 bases not matched to a gene. The CDR3: CASSRQGPPAEAFF. The CDR3 nucleotides read TGTGCCAGCTCACGACAGGGCCCCCCCGCTGAAGCTTTCTTT.

The chain has TRBV5-5 and TRBJ2-1; TRBD2 matches at 8 bases. The CDR3 is 14 residues long. Germline-derived CDR1 and CDR2 are SGHKS and YYEKEE (reference sequence). V was clipped by 4 bases and J by 8 bases; unmatched bases: 8. The CDR3 is CASSLGLEVHEQFF. In nucleotides, the CDR3 is TGTGCCAGCAGCCTGGGACTAGAAGTACATGAGCAGTTCTTC.

The chain is built from TRBV9 and TRBJ2-1; 7 positions agree with TRBD1. Unmatched junction bases numbered 12, after V lost 4 bases and J lost 5 bases. CDR3 length: 16 residues. Germline CDR1 reads SGDLS; CDR2 reads YYNGEE. Written as DNA, the CDR3 is TGTGCCAGCAGCCAAAATCGACAGGGTGGAAACAATGAGCAGTTCTTC. This translates into CASSQNRQGGNNEQFF.

V usage is TRBV7-9 and J usage is TRBJ2-6; 8 bases agree with TRBD1. Germline CDR1 and CDR2: SEHNR and FQNEAQ (reference sequence). The CDR3 totals 19 residues. V lost 5 bases to trimming and J lost 0 bases; unmatched junction nucleotides: 12. This CDR3 is CASSKDSDRATSGANVLTF. The CDR3 region has the DNA TGTGCCAGCAGCAAAGATTCGGACAGGGCGACCTCTGGGGCCAACGTCCTGACTTTC.

This clone appeared once. J is TRBJ2-5 and V is TRBV27, with a tentative D call TRBD1 (5 bases). V lost 3 bases and J lost 9, with 11 bases in between. Germline CDR1 reads MNHEY; CDR2 reads SMNVEV (reference sequence). This CDR3 region has 12 residues. Here the CDR3 reads CASSFPGAAQYF. The CDR3 nucleotides read TGTGCCAGCAGTTTCCCTGGGGCGGCCCAGTACTTC.

The chain is built from TRBV23-1 and TRBJ2-1, with D perhaps matching TRBD2 (5 bases). TRBV23-1 is an open reading frame whose function is uncertain. Trimming removed 10 bases from V and 8 bases from J, with 15 bases in between. The CDR3 has 12 residues. The CDR3 here is CATQSVEDEQFF. CDR3 DNA: TGCGCCACCCAAAGCGTGGAGGATGAGCAGTTCTTC.

This clone was seen just once. The CDR3 DNA reads as TGCGCCAGCAGCCAAGATAGGGGGGGGTTTTACGAGCAGTACTTC. Its translation is CASSQDRGGFYEQYF. This chain uses TRBV4-3 with TRBJ2-5; weak D call: TRBD2 (7 bases). With the DNA end fitting TRBJ2-7 better, the J assignment may be wrong. CDR1 is LGHNA, CDR2 YSLEER, per germline. The CDR3 has 15 amino acids.

The chain joins TRBV27 to TRBJ2-1; D may be TRBD2 (7 bases). Per germline, CDR1 MNHEY and CDR2 SMNVEV (reference sequence). This CDR3 contains 16 residues. V was shortened by 5 bases and J by 6 bases, with 20 bases between the two germline ends. The CDR3 loop is CASSPSGAGVRNEQFF. The CDR3 bases are TGTGCCAGCAGTCCCTCGGGGGCGGGAGTTCGCAATGAGCAGTTCTTC.